This TCR beta chain was observed in a study of cytomegalovirus exposure and HLA in healthy donors. Germline lookup yields CDR1 LNHDA and CDR2 SQIVND (reference sequence). Germline trimming cut 5 bases from V and 6 bases from J; bases unmatched to any gene: 12. The CDR3 is made up of 16 amino acids. Profiling relied on immunoSEQ multiplex PCR, and the TCRdb table lists in-frame clones only, not all of them. The repertoire holds around 120,000 clones, roughly 83% seen once, with about 5.3% in the top ten. Source material: PBMCs. The chain employs TRBV19 and TRBJ2-1, with 8 bases aligning to TRBD1. The TCR comes from a man younger than 30 in good health and CMV-seronegative. CDR3 protein: CASSPELQGAGNEQFF. Written as DNA, the CDR3 is TGTGCCAGTAGTCCCGAGCTCCAGGGGGCAGGCAATGAGCAGTTCTTC. Looking up the rest from reference TRBV19 and TRBJ2-1 gives the full variable domain: DGGITQSPKYLFRKEGQNVTLSCEQNLNHDAMYWYRQDPGQGLRLIYYSQIVNDFQKGDIAEGYSVSREKKESFPLTVTSAQKNPTAFYLCASSPELQGAGNEQFFGPGTRLTVL.